A single sample is the source of the 20 T cell receptor beta chains below, sequenced in a study of Graves' ophthalmopathy and Graves' hyperthyroidism. Amplification of the TCR beta CDR3 regions used RNA transcripts (as template). Investigators did first-round RT-PCR with HTBI primers, then second-round multiplex PCR. TCRdb re-derived calls from the multiplex PCR reads in MiXCR, one entry per CDR3 protein. The sample has roughly 50,000 distinct CDR3 sequences; approximately 45% are singletons. The material sequenced was peripheral blood. These receptors originate from an adult woman with Graves' ophthalmopathy.

The chain joins TRBV20-1 to TRBJ2-7; weak D call: TRBD2 (6 bases). The ends were cut back, 5 bases at V and 2 bases at J, with 16 bases in the middle. Germline-derived CDR1 and CDR2 are DFQATT and SNEGSKA (reference sequence). CDR3 length equals 14 residues. The CDR3 nucleotides are TGCAGTGCTCCCCGGGACTTACAAACCTACGAGCAGTACTTC. It encodes CSAPRDLQTYEQYF.

The chain uses TRBV10-2 and TRBJ2-7; 9 bases are shared with TRBD1. The germline CDR1 and CDR2 sequences are WSHSY and SAAADI. The CDR3 length is 13 residues. With 7 bases clipped from V and 3 bases from J, the junction kept 4 bases outside the gene matches. The CDR3 spells CASKGQGHYEQYF. The CDR3 DNA follows: TGCGCCAGCAAAGGACAGGGGCACTACGAGCAGTACTTC.

This clonotype occurred a few times. V gene TRBV25-1 combines with J gene TRBJ1-3; no firm D call. The CDR3 is made up of 17 amino acids. Trimming removed 3 bases from V and 0 bases from J, with 15 bases in between. Germline V lookup: CDR1 MGHDK, CDR2 SYGVNS. CDR3 protein: CASSDGWLFSSGNTIYF. The CDR3, as DNA: TGTGCCAGCAGTGATGGTTGGCTCTTCAGCTCTGGAAACACCATATATTTT.

In its sample, this clonotype ranks as medium-sized. The V gene is TRBV20-1, the J gene TRBJ2-7, with 10 bases lining up with TRBD1. Germline trimming cut 6 bases from V and 5 bases from J; bases unmatched to any gene: 4. Germline-derived CDR1 and CDR2 are DFQATT and SNEGSKA (reference sequence). This CDR3 has 12 residues. CDR3 in DNA: TGCAGTGCCGGGACAGGGGACAACGAGCAGTACTTC. This encodes CSAGTGDNEQYF.

The chain uses TRBV7-9 and TRBJ2-1; D ambiguous. This CDR3 is built from 14 residues. Between the trimmed V and J ends, which lost 2 bases and 12 bases, there was a span of 17 bases. CDR1 and CDR2 (germline): SEHNR, FQNEAQ (reference sequence). CDR3 nucleotide sequence: TGTGCCAGCAGCTTATACGCTGGGCAAGATACGCAGTTCTTC. This sequence encodes CASSLYAGQDTQFF.

The chain joins TRBV29-1 to TRBJ2-5; D assignment may be TRBD1 or TRBD2 (5 bases each). V lost 2 bases and J 5 bases, leaving 9 bases between the germline ends. CDR1 SQVTM and CDR2 ANQGSEA come from the germline V gene. The CDR3 is 12 amino acids. The DNA of the CDR3 is TGCAGCGTTGAACAGGGCGGGGAGACCCAGTACTTC. It is translated as CSVEQGGETQYF. Based on the CDR3 plus reference TRBV29-1 and TRBJ2-5, the full variable domain is SAVISQKPSRDICQRGTSLTIQCQVDSQVTMMFWYRQQPGQSLTLIATANQGSEATYESGFVIDKFPISRPNLTFSTLTVSNMSPEDSSIYLCSVEQGGETQYFGPGTRLLVL.

This clonotype has just one count. This is likely a read error, given that the CDR3 carries no conserved phenylalanine or tryptophan at its end. V gene TRBV7-3 combines with J gene TRBJ2-7; 7 nucleotides agree with TRBD2. CDR1 SGHTA and CDR2 FQGTGA come from the germline V gene. V dropped 2 bases and J dropped 7; count of bases not matched to a gene: 8. This CDR3 region has 14 residues. Written as DNA, the CDR3 is TGTGCCAGCAGCTTATCGGGAGGCCACAATGAGCAGTACCTC. It encodes CASSLSGGHNEQYL.

The CDR3 sequence is CASSENSANYGYTF. The CDR3 coding sequence is TGTGCCAGCAGTGAAAACAGCGCTAACTATGGCTACACCTTC. The J gene is TRBJ1-2, the V gene TRBV6-1; the D is unclear. The V gene's germline CDR1 is MNHNS and CDR2 SASEGT. CDR3 length: 14 amino acids. The ends were cut back, 2 bases at V and 0 bases at J, with 7 bases in the middle.

Points on this clonotype: This CDR3 fails to terminate in the conserved phenylalanine or tryptophan, so it likely reflects a read error. The V and J genes are TRBV2 and TRBJ1-2; D is ambiguous. The CDR3 has 14 amino acids. CDR1 is SNHLY, CDR2 FYNNEI, per germline. CDR3 DNA: TGTGTCAGCAGTTACACAGTGGGCAGCTATGGCTACACCATC. The encoded protein is CVSSYTVGSYGYTI.

With regard to this clonotype: A read error may account for a junction end that differs from germline. The chain has TRBV19 and TRBJ1-6; maybe TRBD1 (5 bases). Germline CDR1 LNHDA, CDR2 SQIVND (reference sequence). CDR3 size: 14 residues. CDR3 in amino acids: CASSDPGINSPLRF. The CDR3 DNA is TGTGCCAGTAGTGATCCAGGGATAAATTCACCCCTCCGCTTT.

This clonotype was seen ten or more times. The V call is TRBV20-1, the J call TRBJ2-7, with a weak D call TRBD1 (5 bases). Trimming stripped 0 bases from V and 2 bases from J, with 14 bases between. This CDR3 contains 15 residues. From germline, CDR1 is DFQATT and CDR2 SNEGSKA (reference sequence). CDR3 sequence reads: CSARDLTVPTYEQYF. The CDR3 bases are TGCAGTGCTAGAGATTTGACAGTACCTACCTACGAGCAGTACTTC.

For this clonotype: The germline gene is not matched at one end of the junction; a read error may be the cause. The chain recombines TRBV7-2 with TRBJ1-5; a weak D match, TRBD1 (5 bases). The CDR3 loop spans 16 amino acids. CDR1 and CDR2 from the germline V gene are SGHTA and FQGNSA. The CDR3 here is CASSLGTSVNNEPQHF. The CDR3 DNA is TGTGCCAGCAGCTTGGGGACTAGCGTTAACAATGAGCCCCAGCATTTT.

CDR3 nucleotides: TGCAGTGCCGATGGACTAGCGGATAGCTCCTACGAGCAGTACTTC. As protein: CSADGLADSSYEQYF. This chain links TRBV20-1 with TRBJ2-7; 10 nucleotides line up with TRBD2. This CDR3 region has 15 residues. V lost 6 bases, J lost 0 bases, and 8 bases stayed unmatched. Germline CDR1 DFQATT, CDR2 SNEGSKA (reference sequence).

The rearrangement links TRBV12-3 or TRBV12-4 to TRBJ2-2; 9 bases are shared with TRBD1. Trimming at V came to 5 bases and at J to 4 bases, leaving 2 bases not matched to a gene. The CDR3 contains 14 residues. The CDR3 DNA reads as TGTGCCAGCAGTGTGACAGGGGGCACCGGGGAGCTGTTTTTT. Translated, it gives CASSVTGGTGELFF.

The CDR3 region is CASSIGRGSTEQFF. Here the CDR3 DNA reads TGTGCCAGTAGTATTGGGCGGGGGAGCACTGAGCAGTTCTTC. The chain joins TRBV19 to TRBJ2-1, with 7 bases fitting TRBD2. V lost 3 bases and J lost 9; bases outside the gene matches: 8. Germline CDR1 and CDR2: LNHDA and SQIVND (reference sequence). This CDR3 comprises 14 residues.

The rearrangement joins TRBV7-7 to TRBJ2-2; no definite D call. CDR1 is SSHAT, CDR2 FNYEAQ, per germline (reference sequence). V was pared by 1 base and J by 7 bases, with 10 bases between. The length of the CDR3 is 14 residues. DNA for the CDR3: TGTGCCAGCAGCTTAGATGGATTTGGCGGGGAGCTGTTTTTT. The encoded protein is CASSLDGFGGELFF.

The chain combines TRBV15 with TRBJ2-2; weak D call: TRBD2 (5 bases). The CDR3 is 18 residues long. CDR1 and CDR2 (germline): LNHNV, YYDKDF (reference sequence). The V end lost 6 bases, the J end lost 1 base, and 21 bases lay between the germline ends. The CDR3 region is CATSPDLRDPLNTGELFF. As DNA, the CDR3 is TGTGCCACCAGTCCGGACTTAAGGGATCCTCTGAACACCGGGGAGCTGTTTTTT.

Notes on this clonotype: The CDR3 ends on some other residue instead of the conserved phenylalanine or tryptophan, so this is likely a read error. The DNA is left out, because the CDR3 cannot be placed on it with certainty; the CDR3 is given as TCRdb lists it. The chain's CDR3 is CSARVGGGSL. The chain uses TRBV20-1 and TRBJ1-6; no DNA check was done on the table's D call, TRBD1. With termini counted, the CDR3 has 10 amino acids. Germline CDR1 DFQATT, CDR2 SNEGSKA (reference sequence).

The chain joins TRBV25-1 to TRBJ2-1; no clear D. Trimming stripped 6 bases from V and 0 bases from J, with 18 bases between. The CDR3 spans 17 residues. In germline, CDR1 is MGHDK, CDR2 SYGVNS. The CDR3 sequence is CASRRFTLADSYNEQFF. CDR3 nucleotides: TGTGCCAGCAGAAGGTTTACACTTGCGGACTCCTACAATGAGCAGTTCTTC.

This chain connects TRBV7-2 to TRBJ2-7; TRBD1 matches 11 bases. CDR1 SGHTA and CDR2 FQGNSA come from the germline V gene. The CDR3 consists of 13 residues. Unmatched junction bases numbered 7, after V lost 5 bases and J lost 10 bases. The DNA for the CDR3 is TGTGCCAGCAGCCCTCAGGGACAGGGGGTTCAGTACGTC. It translates to CASSPQGQGVQYV.